This TCR beta chain was captured in a study of blood T cell repertoires in COVID-19. Study background: Samples came from the United States, Italy and Spain, spanning acute and convalescent COVID-19. From T cells, B-cell-depleted T cells, or PBMCs came the material, which was cDNA or gDNA.

As processed by the authors: Researchers report that nucleated cell counts were estimated from reference gene primer amplification. Only in-frame clones appear in the TCRdb table, and some are missing; sequencing was by immunoSEQ multiplex PCR. Clone size and the V and J calls come from that table; the DNA yielded D and trimming. Of nearly 50,000 clones in the sample, under 90% were seen once. This CDR3 is built from 14 residues. V was pared by 2 bases and J by 4 bases, with 10 bases between. Germline V gene lookup returns CDR1 SGHAT and CDR2 FQNNGV. The sample holds one count of this clone. Sequencing used peripheral blood. The chain combines TRBV11-2 with TRBJ2-3; D might be TRBD2 (5 bases). The TCR sequence derives from a woman aged 55-70 years with acute or convalescent COVID-19. CDR3 DNA sequence: TGTGCCAGCAGCTTAACACTAGTCCCAGATACGCAGTATTTT. This encodes CASSLTLVPDTQYF.